The 24 T cell receptor beta chains below all came from one sample that was sequenced in a study of cytomegalovirus exposure and HLA in healthy donors. Both 60 Vbeta primers and 13 Jbeta primers went into the PCR. Sequencing used immunoSEQ multiplex PCR; TCRdb keeps in-frame clones, though not all of them. The data hold approximately 100,000 clones, with 78% observed a single time. Sample: PBMCs. Every receptor here comes from a woman in her thirties or forties in good health and CMV-seronegative.

In its sample, this clone was seen a few times. The rearrangement uses TRBV6-4 and TRBJ2-1; 8 positions match TRBD1. Per the germline V gene, CDR1 is MRHNA and CDR2 is SNTAGT. The CDR3 spans 15 residues. Trimming at V came to 5 bases and at J to 4 bases, leaving 7 bases not matched to a gene. DNA of the CDR3: TGTGCCAGCAGTCCTACTTGGACAGGGTACAATGAGCAGTTCTTC. Translating it yields CASSPTWTGYNEQFF.

This clone was recorded only once. The chain joins TRBV15 to TRBJ2-1; 11 nucleotides line up with TRBD2. The length of the CDR3 is 16 residues. V gave up 5 bases and J gave up 7 bases; unmatched junction bases: 10. Germline CDR1 reads LNHNV; CDR2 reads YYDKDF (reference sequence). This chain's CDR3 is CATSQSLTSGMNEQFF. The CDR3 nucleotides are TGTGCCACCAGCCAGAGCTTGACTAGCGGGATGAATGAGCAGTTCTTC.

This chain links TRBV28 with TRBJ2-7, with TRBD1 as a possible D gene (5 bases). Trimming removed 2 bases at V and 1 base at J, with 12 bases between. The germline V gene has CDR1 MDHEN and CDR2 SYDVKM. CDR3 size: 15 residues. CDR3 sequence (DNA): TGTGCCAGCAGTTTAGGGGTCAGGACATCCTACGAGCAGTACTTC. Translation: CASSLGVRTSYEQYF.

V and J are TRBV7-9 and TRBJ2-7, with 7 bases lining up with TRBD1. Germline V gene data show CDR1 as SEHNR and CDR2 as FQNEAQ (reference sequence). The CDR3 is 15 amino acids. J was trimmed by 4 bases and V by 7 bases; bases with no gene match: 13. The CDR3 loop reads CASIEGGWSGYEQYF. The CDR3 nucleotides read TGTGCCAGCATAGAAGGGGGCTGGTCGGGGTACGAGCAGTACTTC.

The gene calls are TRBV10-2 and TRBJ2-1; TRBD2 agrees at 12 bases. Looked up from germline, CDR1 is WSHSY and CDR2 is SAAADI. The CDR3 has 14 amino acids. V lost 7 bases and J lost 7; bases outside the gene matches: 5. CDR3 in amino acids: CASIRTSGRNEQFF. CDR3 DNA: TGCGCCAGCATTAGAACTAGCGGGAGGAATGAGCAGTTCTTC.

This chain joins TRBV27 and TRBJ1-1; 7 bases match TRBD1. This CDR3 spans 14 amino acids. The V gene's germline CDR1 is MNHEY and CDR2 SMNVEV (reference sequence). Trimming at V came to 7 bases and at J to 0 bases, leaving 5 bases not matched to a gene. The CDR3, as DNA: TGTGCCAGCATCAAGGGGGCCATGAACACTGAAGCTTTCTTT. As protein: CASIKGAMNTEAFF.

The V call is TRBV25-1, the J call TRBJ2-7; tentatively, D is TRBD1 (6 bases). Germline V lookup: CDR1 MGHDK, CDR2 SYGVNS. The germline V and J ends were trimmed by 7 bases and 5 bases, with 15 bases remaining between them. The CDR3 totals 13 residues. The CDR3 DNA sequence: TGTGCCAGCATTAGAGCGAACAGGGACGAGCAGTACTTC. This sequence encodes CASIRANRDEQYF.

The chain uses TRBV4-2 and TRBJ2-4; 14 bases map to TRBD2. V was pared by 2 bases and J by 1 base, with 4 bases of the junction left unmatched. Germline CDR1 is LGHNA and CDR2 is YNFKEQ. This CDR3 spans 18 amino acids. DNA for the CDR3: TGTGCCAGCAGCCAACCCGGGACTAGCGGGAGCGCCAAAAACATTCAGTACTTC. Its translation is CASSQPGTSGSAKNIQYF.

The chain employs TRBV5-4 and TRBJ2-7, with TRBD2 identical over 8 bases. The V and J ends lost 2 bases and 10 bases, in that order; junction bases with no gene match: 11. Germline-derived CDR1 and CDR2 are SGHNT and YYREEE (reference sequence). The CDR3 covers 14 residues. CDR3 region: CASSFDGREVSQYF. The CDR3 DNA is TGTGCCAGCAGCTTTGACGGGCGGGAGGTCTCTCAGTACTTC.

Points on this clone: The germline gene is not matched at one end of the junction; a read error may be the cause. The chain employs TRBV7-9 and TRBJ1-1; TRBD1 might be the D (6 bases). The CDR3 runs 17 residues. Germline values: CDR1 SEHNR, CDR2 FQNEAQ (reference sequence). CDR3 nucleotides: TGTTCCAGCAGCCCCCCGCTCCCTGCAGGGACAAACACTGAAGCTTTCTTT. It specifies CSSSPPLPAGTNTEAFF. The full variable domain, completed using reference TRBV7-9 and TRBJ1-1, is DTGVSQNPRHKITKRGQNVTFRCDPISEHNRLYWYRQTLGQGPEFLTYFQNEAQLEKSRLLSDRFSAERPKGSFSTLEIQRTEQGDSAMYLCSSSPPLPAGTNTEAFFGQGTRLTVV.

The CDR3 here is CASSPTGQISGNTIYF. CDR3 nucleotide sequence: TGTGCCAGCAGCCCGACGGGACAGATCTCTGGAAACACCATATATTTT. The chain links TRBV9 to TRBJ1-3; 7 bases agree with TRBD1. The CDR3 contains 16 residues. V dropped 4 bases and J dropped 0; count of bases not matched to a gene: 7. Germline V gene data show CDR1 as SGDLS and CDR2 as YYNGEE.

The chain links TRBV6-6 to TRBJ2-1; 8 positions match TRBD1. V trimming: 6 bases; J trimming: 8 bases; junction bases outside the gene matches: 3. Germline CDR1 is MNHNY and CDR2 is SVGAGI (reference sequence). This CDR3 is built from 12 residues. CDR3 DNA: TGTGCCAGCAGCGACAGGGGACATGAGCAGTTCTTC. Its protein is CASSDRGHEQFF.

DNA of the CDR3: TGCGCCAGCAGCCAAGGACAGGGGAAGAACACTGAAGCTTTCTTT. This codes for CASSQGQGKNTEAFF. The chain is built from TRBV4-3 and TRBJ1-1; 8 bases fit TRBD1. Trimming at V came to 1 base and at J to 1 base, leaving 2 bases not matched to a gene. Germline CDR1 is LGHNA and CDR2 is YSLEER. This CDR3 contains 15 residues.

The V call is TRBV30, the J call TRBJ1-2; D not resolved. V lost 1 base and J 0 bases, leaving 6 bases between the germline ends. Germline V CDR1 and CDR2: GTSNPN, SVGIG (reference sequence). CDR3 length equals 13 residues. In DNA, the CDR3 is TGTGCCTGGAGTGCGCAGGCTAACTATGGCTACACCTTC. Translating it yields CAWSAQANYGYTF.

Here the CDR3 DNA reads TGTGCCAGCTCTTGGACTAGCGGAACACTCACAGATACGCAGTATTTT. Translated: CASSWTSGTLTDTQYF. The chain has TRBV7-2 and TRBJ2-3; 10 bases are shared with TRBD2. V shed 8 bases and J 2 bases; nucleotides not matched to a gene: 10. The CDR3 runs 16 residues. CDR1 is SGHTA and CDR2 is FQGNSA in the germline V gene.

The CDR3 nucleotides are TGCGCCAGCAGCCTCCTAGCGGGAGAGGTCGATGAGCAGTTCTTC. This sequence encodes CASSLLAGEVDEQFF. This rearrangement joins TRBV4-3 to TRBJ2-1; TRBD2 matches 10 bases. The CDR3 runs 15 residues. In germline, CDR1 is LGHNA, CDR2 YSLEER. V lost 4 bases, J lost 8 bases, and 8 bases stayed unmatched.

The rearrangement links TRBV10-3 to TRBJ2-5, with D possibly TRBD1 on 6 matching bases. The CDR3 contains 18 residues. Trimming stripped 5 bases from V and 2 bases from J, with 24 bases between. In germline, CDR1 is ENHRY, CDR2 SYGVKD. The CDR3 DNA sequence: TGTGCCATCAGTCCATCACTAAGACCGGCAGGGGAGCAAGAGACCCAGTACTTC. It specifies CAISPSLRPAGEQETQYF.

The chain has TRBV7-8 and TRBJ2-7; 8 bases agree with TRBD2. CDR1 is SGHVS and CDR2 is FQNEAQ in the germline V gene. J gave up 2 bases and V 1 base, and 7 bases lay outside the gene matches. The CDR3 extends over 16 amino acids. The DNA for the CDR3 is TGTGCCAGCAGCTTAGTGACCGGCGGGGGGCCCTACGAGCAGTACTTC. Translating it yields CASSLVTGGGPYEQYF.

The chain is built from TRBV5-1 and TRBJ2-2, with 9 positions matching TRBD2. V lost 4 bases and J lost 2; bases outside the gene matches: 3. The CDR3 is 15 residues long. CDR1 SGHRS and CDR2 YFSETQ come from the germline V gene. The CDR3 sequence is CASSPTSGNTGELFF. Written as DNA, the CDR3 is TGCGCCAGCAGCCCGACTAGCGGTAACACCGGGGAGCTGTTTTTT. The full variable domain, with the rest looked up from reference TRBV5-1 and TRBJ2-2, is KAGVTQTPRYLIKTRGQQVTLSCSPISGHRSVSWYQQTPGQGLQFLFEYFSETQRNKGNFPGRFSGRQFSNSRSEMNVSTLELGDSALYLCASSPTSGNTGELFFGEGSRLTVL.

This chain joins TRBV7-9 and TRBJ1-2; 8 bases are shared with TRBD1. The CDR3 totals 12 residues. V was clipped by 5 bases and J by 6 bases; unmatched bases: 2. Germline CDR1 reads SEHNR; CDR2 reads FQNEAQ (reference sequence). For the CDR3, the DNA is TGTGCCAGCAGCCCAGGGGGCCATGGCTACACCTTC. Protein product: CASSPGGHGYTF.

The genes are TRBV2 and TRBJ2-7; D call uncertain. Per the germline V gene, CDR1 is SNHLY and CDR2 is FYNNEI. V lost 6 bases to trimming and J lost 3 bases, with 6 bases between them. This CDR3 contains 11 residues. CDR3 coding DNA: TGTGCCAGCAGCCCAGGCTACGAGCAGTACTTC. Its translation is CASSPGYEQYF. Full variable domain (remainder filled in from reference TRBV2 and TRBJ2-7): EPEVTQTPSHQVTQMGQEVILRCVPISNHLYFYWYRQILGQKVEFLVSFYNNEISEKSEIFDDQFSVERPDGSNFTLKIRSTKLEDSAMYFCASSPGYEQYFGPGTRLTVT.

This chain uses TRBV11-2 with TRBJ1-2; D is uncertain. The CDR3 loop spans 14 amino acids. Germline V gene lookup returns CDR1 SGHAT and CDR2 FQNNGV. Trimming removed 4 bases at V and 8 bases at J, with 17 bases between. CDR3 in amino acids: CASSSQEGSGGYTF. The CDR3 nucleotides read TGTGCCAGCAGCTCACAAGAGGGAAGCGGGGGCTACACCTTC.

The chain has TRBV25-1 and TRBJ2-5, with 7 positions matching TRBD2. The CDR3 runs to 15 residues. Germline V gene lookup returns CDR1 MGHDK and CDR2 SYGVNS. V trimming: 3 bases; J trimming: 4 bases; junction bases outside the gene matches: 8. This CDR3 reads CASSDDSGGPETQYF. The CDR3, as DNA: TGTGCCAGCAGTGACGATTCGGGAGGACCAGAGACCCAGTACTTC.

This chain uses TRBV28 with TRBJ1-4, with a possible D match to TRBD1 (5 bases). This CDR3 spans 18 amino acids. Deletions cut 5 bases from V and 8 bases from J, with 27 bases between. Germline lookup yields CDR1 MDHEN and CDR2 SYDVKM. The CDR3 bases are TGTGCCAGCAGTCCCCTGGAGGGGCTGGGTCTGAGAATGGAAAAACTGTTTTTT. Its translation: CASSPLEGLGLRMEKLFF.